This TCR beta chain was identified during a study of PD-L1 blockade in urothelial cancer. Overall study context: Blood analyses occurred 3 weeks (second dose) and 6 weeks post treatment start. When blood samples were assessed, the median T cell count was 141,255.

The repertoire was sequenced with immunoSEQ multiplex PCR; TCRdb's copy has only in-frame clones and lacks some. Here the sample spans around 110,000 clones, approximately 90% being singletons. The CDR3 sequence is 15 residues long. Germline CDR1 reads MNHEY; CDR2 reads SVGAGI. After removal of 4 bases from V and 6 bases from J, the junction contained 10 bases not matched to a gene. The sample's time point: peripheral blood 6 weeks after treatment start. The chain recombines TRBV6-5 with TRBJ2-5; 8 bases agree with TRBD1. Sequencing used PBMCs, obtained around atezolizumab (anti-PD-L1) treatment. This clonotype originated in a man in his 60s with urothelial cancer. The CDR3 DNA is TGTGCCAGCAGTTCCCCCCGGACAGGGCAGAAGACCCAGTACTTC. Its protein product is CASSSPRTGQKTQYF.